The 29 T cell receptor beta chains below were found in one sample sequenced in a study of T cells in Graves' hyperthyroidism and ophthalmopathy. What was amplified from RNA transcripts were TCR beta CDR3 regions. Initially, a first-round RT-PCR of the TCR CDR3 employed the HTBI primer set. Each CDR3 protein is one row after TCRdb ran MiXCR on the multiplex PCR reads. This sample carries 400,000 or so distinct CDR3 sequences, more than 14% of them seen once, and the ten largest clones take around 19%. Sequencing was done on a sample of blood. These receptors came from a woman in her 30s with Graves' ophthalmopathy.

This chain uses TRBV12-3 or TRBV12-4 with TRBJ2-3, with 7 positions matching TRBD2. The CDR3 runs to 17 residues. V was pared by 5 bases and J by 1 base, with 12 bases of the junction left unmatched. CDR3: CASSHAPGRVGTDTQYF. Written as DNA, the CDR3 is TGTGCCAGCAGTCACGCCCCGGGGAGGGTCGGCACAGATACGCAGTATTTT.

This clonotype came up many times. The rearrangement uses TRBV28 and TRBJ1-1; D remains ambiguous. This CDR3 contains 15 residues. Trimming pared 2 bases from V and 1 base from J, leaving 11 bases between. The germline gives CDR1 MDHEN, CDR2 SYDVKM. The CDR3 here is CASSLLKGGNTEAFF. The CDR3 nucleotides read TGTGCCAGCAGTTTACTTAAAGGTGGGAACACTGAAGCTTTCTTT.

Many counts were recorded for this clonotype. This sequence joins TRBV7-8 and TRBJ1-5; TRBD1 might be the D (6 bases). Germline loops: CDR1 SGHVS, CDR2 FQNEAQ. V was cut by 6 bases and J by 5 bases, with 11 bases left in between. This CDR3 spans 13 amino acids. CDR3 DNA sequence: TGTGCCAGCAGGAGAGGGGGGGATCAGCCCCAGCATTTT. Residues: CASRRGGDQPQHF. The full variable domain, rest sourced from reference TRBV7-8 and TRBJ1-5, is GAGVSQSPRYKVAKRGQDVALRCDPISGHVSLFWYQQALGQGPEFLTYFQNEAQLDKSGLPSDRFFAERPEGSVSTLKIQRTQQEDSAVYLCASRRGGDQPQHFGDGTRLSIL.

This clonotype was seen repeatedly, ten times or more. The CDR3 DNA reads TGTGCCAGCAGTTTATTACTCGGGACAGCCCAAGAGACCCAGTACTTC. Its translation is CASSLLLGTAQETQYF. The J gene is TRBJ2-5, the V gene TRBV27; 7 bases fit TRBD1. Germline V gene lookup returns CDR1 MNHEY and CDR2 SMNVEV (reference sequence). CDR3 length equals 16 residues. V lost 1 base, J lost 1 base, and 6 bases stayed unmatched.

There are many counts of this clonotype. The J gene is TRBJ2-1, the V gene TRBV4-1; TRBD1 matches 10 bases. J was trimmed by 8 bases and V by 5 bases; bases with no gene match: 9. The CDR3 covers 15 residues. The V gene's germline CDR1 is MGHRA and CDR2 YSYEKL. The CDR3 spells CASSKPTGGVDEQFF. Written as DNA, the CDR3 is TGCGCCAGCAGCAAACCGACAGGGGGCGTGGATGAGCAGTTCTTC.

This clonotype was recorded at least ten times. The chain couples TRBV20-1 to TRBJ2-5; TRBD2 matches 7 bases. This CDR3 is built from 15 residues. V was pared by 0 bases and J by 4 bases, with 8 bases of the junction left unmatched. From germline, CDR1 is DFQATT and CDR2 SNEGSKA (reference sequence). CDR3 in amino acids: CSARDGAGRVETQYF. CDR3 sequence (DNA): TGCAGTGCTAGAGATGGGGCAGGGAGGGTAGAGACCCAGTACTTC.

This clonotype was seen at least ten times. The chain carries TRBV20-1 and TRBJ2-7, with D unresolved. The ends were cut back, 4 bases at V and 7 bases at J, with 5 bases in the middle. This CDR3 is built from 9 residues. CDR1 is DFQATT and CDR2 is SNEGSKA in the germline V gene (reference sequence). The CDR3 loop is CSATQEQYF. DNA of the CDR3: TGCAGTGCTACGCAGGAGCAGTACTTC.

This clonotype was seen just once. As DNA, the CDR3 is TGTGCCAGCAGCTTAGCCGCTAGCGGGGGCTTAGAGACCCAGTACTTC. It is translated as CASSLAASGGLETQYF. The chain combines TRBV11-2 with TRBJ2-5; TRBD2 aligns across 10 bases. The CDR3 length is 16 residues. CDR1 SGHAT and CDR2 FQNNGV come from the germline V gene. Trimming took 1 base from V and 4 from J; bases not matched to a gene: 6.

V is TRBV5-4 and J is TRBJ2-3, with 7 bases that match TRBD1. The trim removed 5 bases at V and 0 bases at J, leaving 12 bases unmatched. Germline lookup yields CDR1 SGHNT and CDR2 YYREEE (reference sequence). CDR3 length: 17 residues. CDR3 sequence reads: CASRTATTGFSTDTQYF. The CDR3 bases are TGTGCCAGCAGAACGGCAACGACAGGGTTCAGCACAGATACGCAGTATTTT.

In its sample, this clonotype was seen many times. The rearrangement links TRBV11-3 to TRBJ2-1; D remains unclear. The V and J ends lost 0 bases and 6 bases respectively, with 9 bases between them. Germline values: CDR1 SGHNT, CDR2 YENEEA. The CDR3 is made up of 14 amino acids. In nucleotides, the CDR3 is TGTGCCAGCAGCTTAGACGGGCTATTCAATGAGCAGTTCTTC. Amino acids: CASSLDGLFNEQFF.

The chain carries TRBV7-8 and TRBJ2-1; perhaps TRBD2 as D (7 bases). This CDR3 is 14 amino acids long. The germline V gene encodes CDR1 SGHVS and CDR2 FQNEAQ. V lost 8 bases and J lost 2, with 13 bases in between. DNA for the CDR3: TGTGCCAGCCGAGGGGGAGGGACCTACAATGAGCAGTTCTTC. Protein: CASRGGGTYNEQFF.

In this sample, this clonotype turned up a few times. Given a much more abundant clone one base away, this may be a read error. The CDR3 protein is CASSPSGTTNEKPFF. CDR3 DNA sequence: TGTGCCAGCAGCCCATCAGGGACAACTAATGAAAAACCGTTTTTT. The rearrangement joins TRBV28 to TRBJ1-4; perhaps TRBD1 as D (6 bases). Germline V gene sequence: CDR1 MDHEN, CDR2 SYDVKM. This CDR3 contains 15 residues.

In this sample, this clonotype turned up many times. This rearrangement joins TRBV15 to TRBJ2-7; TRBD2 agrees at 13 bases. Germline V CDR1 and CDR2: LNHNV, YYDKDF (reference sequence). The CDR3 totals 17 residues. Trimming at V came to 0 bases and at J to 4 bases, leaving 6 bases not matched to a gene. CDR3 DNA: TGTGCCACCAGCAGAGATTCGGGACTAGCGGGGCGGTACGAGCAGTACTTC. It encodes CATSRDSGLAGRYEQYF. Supplemented by reference TRBV15 and TRBJ2-7, the full variable domain reads DAMVIQNPRYQVTQFGKPVTLSCSQTLNHNVMYWYQQKSSQAPKLLFHYYDKDFNNEADTPDNFQSRRPNTSFCFLDIRSPGLGDTAMYLCATSRDSGLAGRYEQYFGPGTRLTVT.

This clonotype turned up a few times. V and J are TRBV5-1 and TRBJ2-5; D is perhaps TRBD2 (5 bases). V shed 7 bases and J shed 5 bases, with 15 bases lying between them. Germline V gives CDR1 SGHRS, CDR2 YFSETQ. CDR3 length: 13 amino acids. This chain's CDR3 is CASFEGGRETQYF. For the CDR3, the DNA is TGCGCCAGCTTTGAGGGCGGTAGGGAGACCCAGTACTTC. The full variable domain, rest sourced from reference TRBV5-1 and TRBJ2-5, is KAGVTQTPRYLIKTRGQQVTLSCSPISGHRSVSWYQQTPGQGLQFLFEYFSETQRNKGNFPGRFSGRQFSNSRSEMNVSTLELGDSALYLCASFEGGRETQYFGPGTRLLVL.

This clonotype occurred a few times. V gene TRBV14 combines with J gene TRBJ1-6; unclear D gene. Germline CDR1 reads SGHDN; CDR2 reads FVKESK. The germline V and J ends were trimmed by 0 bases and 6 bases, with 9 bases remaining between them. CDR3 length: 15 amino acids. The CDR3: CASSQDLGVNSPLHF. CDR3 sequence (DNA): TGTGCCAGCAGCCAAGATCTCGGGGTTAATTCACCCCTCCACTTT.

This clonotype was seen ten or more times. This sequence joins TRBV20-1 and TRBJ1-3, with D possibly TRBD1 on 6 matching bases. The CDR3 contains 14 residues. Trimming removed 0 bases from V and 4 bases from J, with 10 bases in between. CDR1 is DFQATT, CDR2 SNEGSKA, per germline (reference sequence). The CDR3 loop is CSARDPRGGNTIYF. The CDR3 coding sequence is TGCAGTGCTAGAGACCCCAGGGGAGGAAACACCATATATTTT.

On this clonotype: A clone one base away is much larger, so this may be a read error. The rearrangement links TRBV2 to TRBJ2-3; 11 nucleotides line up with TRBD2. Germline V gene sequence: CDR1 SNHLY, CDR2 FYNNEI. CDR3 length: 14 residues. The J segment lost 2 bases and the V segment lost 9 bases, leaving 4 bases of the junction unmatched. The CDR3 loop is CASRSGGDTDTQYF. CDR3 coding DNA: TGTGCCAGTCGTAGCGGGGGGGACACAGATACGCAGTATTTT.

Concerning this clonotype itself: Since a much larger clone is just one base distant, this may be a read error. The CDR3 DNA reads as TGTGCCACCAGTGATTACGGGAGGAGGGGGCAAGAGACCCAGTACTTC. It translates to CATSDYGRRGQETQYF. V is TRBV24-1 and J is TRBJ2-5; TRBD2 might be the D (7 bases). The CDR3 has 16 amino acids. Trimming took 2 bases from V and 2 from J, leaving 14 bases between them. Germline V gives CDR1 KGHDR, CDR2 SFDVKD.

This clonotype was seen at least ten times. The chain carries TRBV2 and TRBJ2-7, with 8 bases fitting TRBD1. The CDR3 totals 18 residues. Germline CDR1 and CDR2: SNHLY and FYNNEI. The junction had 21 bases not matched to a gene; V was cut back by 5 bases and J by 6 bases. Here the CDR3 DNA reads TGTGCCAGCAGTCTCACCGGGACAGGATCCCCCCCTGAGTCCGAGCAGTACTTC. Translating gives CASSLTGTGSPPESEQYF.

This clonotype occurred many times. V is TRBV3-1 and J is TRBJ2-3, with D maybe TRBD2 (6 bases). Germline V lookup: CDR1 LGHDT, CDR2 YNNKEL (reference sequence). V gave up 2 bases and J gave up 2 bases, with 11 bases separating them. The CDR3 consists of 15 residues. DNA for the CDR3: TGTGCCAGCAGCCAAAGGGACTTATCCACAGATACGCAGTATTTT. This sequence encodes CASSQRDLSTDTQYF.

This clonotype has only a few counts. A much bigger clone sits one base away, suggesting this may be a read error. The rearrangement uses TRBV7-8 and TRBJ2-5, with a weak D call TRBD2 (7 bases). The germline V and J ends were trimmed by 4 bases and 7 bases, with 22 bases remaining between them. The CDR3 has 16 amino acids. Germline CDR1 is SGHVS and CDR2 is FQNEAQ. The CDR3 sequence: CASSSLSGGGRGTQYF. CDR3 nucleotides: TGTGCCAGCAGCTCCTTGAGTGGGGGCGGGAGAGGGACCCAGTACTTC. The full variable domain, in which reference TRBV7-8 and TRBJ2-5 provide the parts outside the CDR3, is GAGVSQSPRYKVAKRGQDVALRCDPISGHVSLFWYQQALGQGPEFLTYFQNEAQLDKSGLPSDRFFAERPEGSVSTLKIQRTQQEDSAVYLCASSSLSGGGRGTQYFGPGTRLLVL.

The chain is built from TRBV29-1 and TRBJ1-2, with D possibly TRBD1 on 5 matching bases. The V gene lost 6 bases and the J gene lost 7 bases, with 21 bases spanning the gap. Germline lookup yields CDR1 SQVTM and CDR2 ANQGSEA. The CDR3 runs to 14 residues. The CDR3 nucleotides are TGCAGCGTAGAAACCGCGGCAGGGTTCCGTGGCTACACCTTC. It specifies CSVETAAGFRGYTF.

The chain has TRBV2 and TRBJ2-4, with a weak D call TRBD1 (6 bases). V was trimmed by 6 bases and J by 6 bases, leaving 15 bases between them. CDR3 size: 14 residues. CDR1 and CDR2 (germline): SNHLY, FYNNEI. For the CDR3, the DNA is TGTGCCAGCAGCGTAGGACAGATGGGAAACATTCAGTACTTC. It is translated as CASSVGQMGNIQYF.

This clonotype was observed at least ten times. The chain carries TRBV3-1 and TRBJ2-1; a possible D gene is TRBD2 (5 bases). In germline, CDR1 is LGHDT, CDR2 YNNKEL (reference sequence). CDR3 length: 15 amino acids. With 0 bases removed from V and 10 bases from J, the gap between germline ends came to 16 bases. CDR3 in amino acids: CASSQEGLARREQFF. In nucleotides, the CDR3 is TGTGCCAGCAGCCAAGAAGGTCTAGCCCGGCGGGAGCAGTTCTTC.

This clonotype was detected only a few times. This chain joins TRBV28 and TRBJ1-4; D might be TRBD1 (5 bases). This CDR3 is built from 13 residues. With 3 bases removed from V and 7 bases from J, the gap between germline ends came to 9 bases. The germline CDR1 and CDR2 sequences are MDHEN and SYDVKM. In DNA, the CDR3 is TGTGCCAGCAGTTTCCAGGGTGGTGAAAAACTGTTTTTT. This encodes CASSFQGGEKLFF.

This clonotype has ten or more counts. The chain couples TRBV2 to TRBJ1-4, with D maybe TRBD1 (5 bases). CDR1 SNHLY and CDR2 FYNNEI come from the germline V gene. Trimming cost V 6 bases and J 4 bases, with 12 bases left between them. This CDR3 contains 14 residues. The CDR3 spells CASRTSGGNEKLFF. The DNA of the CDR3 is TGTGCCAGCAGGACGTCCGGGGGTAATGAAAAACTGTTTTTT.

This clonotype was found once. The rearrangement joins TRBV6-1 to TRBJ1-2; D is unclear. Trimming took 6 bases from V and 4 from J, leaving 12 bases between them. Per the germline V gene, CDR1 is MNHNS and CDR2 is SASEGT. This CDR3 comprises 13 residues. The CDR3 sequence is CASRKDLFYGYTF. Written as DNA, the CDR3 is TGTGCCAGCAGGAAGGACCTCTTCTATGGCTACACCTTC.

Ten or more counts support this clonotype. The V gene is TRBV20-1, the J gene TRBJ1-2; D not resolved. The CDR3 is 14 amino acids. V was trimmed by 2 bases and J by 6 bases, leaving 16 bases between them. The germline V gene encodes CDR1 DFQATT and CDR2 SNEGSKA (reference sequence). CDR3 bases: TGCAGTGCTAGAACCTCTCATCGCGGGGATGGCTACACCTTC. Its translation is CSARTSHRGDGYTF.

In its sample, this clonotype was seen a few times. This sequence joins TRBV2 and TRBJ2-1, with 8 positions matching TRBD1. Germline trimming cut 1 base from V and 5 bases from J; bases unmatched to any gene: 1. This CDR3 is built from 14 residues. In germline, CDR1 is SNHLY, CDR2 FYNNEI. As DNA, the CDR3 is TGTGCCAGCAGTGAAGGGACAGGGAACAATGAGCAGTTCTTC. Amino acid sequence: CASSEGTGNNEQFF.